This paragraph reports one TCR beta chain. Nominally healthy donors were sampled, though unrecorded immune exposures were likely. With 60 Vbeta and 13 Jbeta primers, the PCR was carried out. Generated by immunoSEQ multiplex PCR, the TCRdb table keeps only in-frame clones and is missing some. The sample carries 100,000 to 150,000 clones, under 90% recorded once. The CDR3 contains 16 residues. V was cut by 4 bases and J by 2 bases, with 15 bases left in between. The V gene's germline CDR1 is MNHEY and CDR2 SVGAGI. This entry is derived from a study of cytomegalovirus exposure and HLA in healthy donors. V is TRBV6-5 and J is TRBJ2-1, with D tentatively TRBD1 (6 bases). The sequencing sample was made of PBMCs. The receptor was derived from a young man in good health and CMV-seronegative. CDR3 bases: TGTGCCAGCAGTTCGACACAGGGTACCCCCTACAATGAGCAGTTCTTC. It yields the protein CASSSTQGTPYNEQFF.